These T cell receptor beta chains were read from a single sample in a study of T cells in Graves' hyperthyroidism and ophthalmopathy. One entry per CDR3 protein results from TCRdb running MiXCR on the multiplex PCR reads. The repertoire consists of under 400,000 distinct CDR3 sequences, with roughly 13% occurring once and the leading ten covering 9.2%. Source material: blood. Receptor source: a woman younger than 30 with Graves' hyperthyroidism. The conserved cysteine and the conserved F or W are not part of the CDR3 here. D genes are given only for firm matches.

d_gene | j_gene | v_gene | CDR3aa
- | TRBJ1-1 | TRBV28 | ASNDGTAAEAF
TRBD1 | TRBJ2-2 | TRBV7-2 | ASSPDRGQTGELF
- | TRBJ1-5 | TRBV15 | ATSRDRGRGYQPQH
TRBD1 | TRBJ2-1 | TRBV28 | ASSSPLRDRVHEQF
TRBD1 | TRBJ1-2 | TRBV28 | ASTSRILTGDEST
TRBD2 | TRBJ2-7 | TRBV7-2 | ASSLGPGGRAYEQY
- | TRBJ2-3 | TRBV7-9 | ASSLGISGSTDTQY
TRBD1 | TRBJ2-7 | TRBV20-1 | SAEGTEPYEQY
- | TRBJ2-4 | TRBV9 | TSSVGTYGGESPGIQY
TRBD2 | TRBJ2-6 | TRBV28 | AAGGGANVLT
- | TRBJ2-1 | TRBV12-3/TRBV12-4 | ASSFIGGGGSYNEQF